The entry below gives a single T cell receptor beta chain sequence along with its context. This study enrolled people aged about 18 to 100 from about two dozen US geographic areas. Assay used: immunoSEQ multiplex PCR; TCRdb lists only in-frame clones, some missing. The sample records 360,000 or so clones, 83% being singletons. This entry is derived from a study of blood T cell repertoires in COVID-19. Overall study context: From T cells, B-cell-depleted T cells, or PBMCs came the material, which was cDNA or gDNA.

This receptor was taken from a woman between 45 and 65 years old who had recovered from COVID-19. Sequences were obtained from PBMCs or T cells enriched from blood (not recorded which).

CDR3 DNA: TGCGCCAGCAGCGCAAACCTTCAGGGGGGCCAGAAACACAATGAGCAGTTCTTC. It translates to CASSANLQGGQKHNEQFF. This chain links TRBV5-1 with TRBJ2-1, with D perhaps TRBD1 (7 bases). CDR3 size: 18 residues. Deletions cut 4 bases from V and 5 bases from J, with 25 bases between. Germline loops: CDR1 SGHRS, CDR2 YFSETQ.